These T cell receptor beta chains were read from a single sample in a study of cytomegalovirus exposure and HLA in healthy donors. Assay: immunoSEQ multiplex PCR; the TCRdb copy retains only in-frame clones and omits some. The sample consists of roughly 31,000 clones, about three fifths of them appearing once. Material for sequencing was PBMCs. The receptors shown here come from a male donor in good health and CMV-seropositive. Both conserved end residues are part of each CDR3.

TRBV4-1 CASSQEVQGGTEAFF
TRBV7-6 CASARGNWDGYTF
TRBV18 CASSPGLQKVGEQYF
TRBV7-9 CASSLQQGPQETQYF
TRBV9 CASSVLGSSGYTF
TRBV18 CASSLQRAGRANVNEKLFF
TRBV5-1 CASSPGGGETQYF
TRBV2 CASRVYASNQPQHF
TRBV5-1 CASSLRGGEQFF
TRBV4-1 CASSQEGRLRAEKLFF
TRBV27 CASGGLAAYEQYF
TRBV10-3 CAISAGTLGGGDIQYF
TRBV4-2 CASSQSPGGFSNTEAFF
TRBV2 CASRRQGASGEQYF
TRBV4-1 CASSQAGTGRETQYF
TRBV5-1 CASSLTGQIRGGGYTF
TRBV9 CASSIGQAEKLFF
TRBV28 CASTPDRSGLQAFF
TRBV10-3 CAISELGGYTEAFF
TRBV27 CASSLSPGGGELFF
TRBV15 CATSRDRGGDWSPLHF
TRBV19 CASSGLARTGELFF
TRBV6-1 CASSQGSEAFF
TRBV6-5 CASSSLAGLTDTQYF
TRBV5-1 CASSLGTSSSGNTIYF